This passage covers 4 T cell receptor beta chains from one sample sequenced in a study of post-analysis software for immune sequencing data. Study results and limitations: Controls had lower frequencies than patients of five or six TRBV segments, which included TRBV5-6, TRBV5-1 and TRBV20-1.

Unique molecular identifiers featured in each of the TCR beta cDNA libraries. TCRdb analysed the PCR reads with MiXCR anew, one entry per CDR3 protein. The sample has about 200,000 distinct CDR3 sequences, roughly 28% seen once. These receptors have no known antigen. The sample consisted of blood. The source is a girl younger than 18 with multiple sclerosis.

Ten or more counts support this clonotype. The CDR3 here is CASSSRYEQYF. The CDR3, as DNA: TGTGCCAGCAGTTCCCGCTACGAGCAGTACTTC. V gene TRBV12-3 or TRBV12-4 combines with J gene TRBJ2-7; no clear D. V gave up 4 bases and J gave up 3 bases, with 4 bases separating them. CDR3 size: 11 residues.

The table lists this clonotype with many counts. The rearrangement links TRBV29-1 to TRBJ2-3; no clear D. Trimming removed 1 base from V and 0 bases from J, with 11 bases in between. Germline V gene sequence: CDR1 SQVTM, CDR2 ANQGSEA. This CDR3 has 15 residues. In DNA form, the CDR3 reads TGCAGCGTTGAAGGAGGTGGAGCTAGCACAGATACGCAGTATTTT. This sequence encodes CSVEGGGASTDTQYF.

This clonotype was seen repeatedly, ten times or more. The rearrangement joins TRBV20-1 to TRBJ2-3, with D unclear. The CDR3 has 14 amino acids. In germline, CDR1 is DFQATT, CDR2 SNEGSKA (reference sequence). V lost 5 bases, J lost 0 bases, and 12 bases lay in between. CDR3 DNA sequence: TGCAGTGCTCAGGTCGTAACTAGCACAGATACGCAGTATTTT. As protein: CSAQVVTSTDTQYF.

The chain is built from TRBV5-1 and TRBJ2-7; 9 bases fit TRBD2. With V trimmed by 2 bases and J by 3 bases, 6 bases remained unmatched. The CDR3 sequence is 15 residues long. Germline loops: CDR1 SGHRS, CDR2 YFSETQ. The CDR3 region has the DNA TGCGCCAGCAGCTTCCGAGCGGGAGGCCGCTACGAGCAGTACTTC. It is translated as CASSFRAGGRYEQYF.